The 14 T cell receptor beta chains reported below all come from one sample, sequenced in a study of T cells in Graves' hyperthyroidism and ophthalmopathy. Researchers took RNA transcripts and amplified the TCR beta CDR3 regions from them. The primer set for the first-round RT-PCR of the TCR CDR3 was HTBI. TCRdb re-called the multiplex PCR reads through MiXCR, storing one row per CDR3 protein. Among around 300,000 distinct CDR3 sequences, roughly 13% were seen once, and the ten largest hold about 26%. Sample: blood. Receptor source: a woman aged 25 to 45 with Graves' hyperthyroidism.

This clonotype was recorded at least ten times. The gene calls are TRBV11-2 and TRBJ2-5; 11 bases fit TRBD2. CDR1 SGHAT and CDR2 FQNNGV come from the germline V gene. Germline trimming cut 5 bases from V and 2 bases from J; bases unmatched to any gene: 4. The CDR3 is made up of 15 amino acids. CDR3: CASSDTSGGQETQYF. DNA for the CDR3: TGTGCCAGCAGCGATACTAGCGGGGGTCAAGAGACCCAGTACTTC.

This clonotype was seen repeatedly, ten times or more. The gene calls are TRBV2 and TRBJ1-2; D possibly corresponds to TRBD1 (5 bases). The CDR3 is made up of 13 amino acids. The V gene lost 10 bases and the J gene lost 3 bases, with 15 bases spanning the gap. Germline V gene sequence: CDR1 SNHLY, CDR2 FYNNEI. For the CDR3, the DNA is TGTGCCACCAAGGGAGGGGTTGACTATGGCTACACCTTC. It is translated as CATKGGVDYGYTF.

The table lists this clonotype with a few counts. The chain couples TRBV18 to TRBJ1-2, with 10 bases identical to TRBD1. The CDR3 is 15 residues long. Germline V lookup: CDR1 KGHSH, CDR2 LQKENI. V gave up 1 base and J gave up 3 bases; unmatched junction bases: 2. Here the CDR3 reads CASSPQGTGDYGYTF. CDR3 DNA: TGTGCCAGCTCACCACAGGGGACAGGGGACTATGGCTACACCTTC.

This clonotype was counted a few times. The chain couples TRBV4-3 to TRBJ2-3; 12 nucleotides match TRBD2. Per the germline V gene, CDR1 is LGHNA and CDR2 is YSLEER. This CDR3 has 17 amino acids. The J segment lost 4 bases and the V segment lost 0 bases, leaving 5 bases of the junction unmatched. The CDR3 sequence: CASSQETSGSLADTQYF. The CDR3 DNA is TGCGCCAGCAGCCAAGAGACTAGCGGGAGTCTCGCAGATACGCAGTATTTT.

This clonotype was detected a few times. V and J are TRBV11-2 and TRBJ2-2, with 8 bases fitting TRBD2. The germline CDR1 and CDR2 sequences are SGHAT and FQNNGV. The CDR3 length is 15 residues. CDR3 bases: TGTGCTACCCGGGCCGGGAGGGCCGACACCGGGGAGCTGTTTTTT. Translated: CATRAGRADTGELFF.

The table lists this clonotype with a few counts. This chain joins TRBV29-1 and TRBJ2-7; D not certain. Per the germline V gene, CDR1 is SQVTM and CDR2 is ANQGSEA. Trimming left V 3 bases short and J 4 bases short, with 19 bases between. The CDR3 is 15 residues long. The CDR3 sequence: CSVEQQDGEIYEQYF. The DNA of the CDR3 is TGCAGCGTTGAGCAGCAGGACGGTGAGATTTACGAGCAGTACTTC.

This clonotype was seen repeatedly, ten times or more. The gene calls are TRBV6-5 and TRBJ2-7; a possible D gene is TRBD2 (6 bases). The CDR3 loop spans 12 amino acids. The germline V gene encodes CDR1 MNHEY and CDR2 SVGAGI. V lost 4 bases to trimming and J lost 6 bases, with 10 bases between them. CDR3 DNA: TGTGCCAGCAGTTCCGGGACTCCCGAGCAGTACTTC. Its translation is CASSSGTPEQYF.

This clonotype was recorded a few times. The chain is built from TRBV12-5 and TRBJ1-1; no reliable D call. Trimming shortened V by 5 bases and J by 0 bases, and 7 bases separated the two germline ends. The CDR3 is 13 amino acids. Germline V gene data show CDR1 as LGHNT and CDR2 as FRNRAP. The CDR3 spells CASGTEVNTEAFF. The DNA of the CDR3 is TGTGCTAGTGGTACCGAGGTGAACACTGAAGCTTTCTTT.

The CDR3 coding sequence is TGTGCCAGCACCGCGGGAGGGGCAGAGACCCAGTACTTC. This codes for CASTAGGAETQYF. V is TRBV28 and J is TRBJ2-5; TRBD2 matches at 9 bases. The CDR3 has 13 residues. The V and J ends lost 7 bases and 4 bases, in that order; junction bases with no gene match: 4. CDR1 is MDHEN, CDR2 SYDVKM, per germline.

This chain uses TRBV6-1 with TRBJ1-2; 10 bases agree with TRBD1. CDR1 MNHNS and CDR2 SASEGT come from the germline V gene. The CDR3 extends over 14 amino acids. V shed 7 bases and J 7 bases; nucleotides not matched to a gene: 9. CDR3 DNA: TGTGCCAGCATGGACAGGGGGACGTTGGGTGGCTACACCTTC. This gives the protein CASMDRGTLGGYTF.

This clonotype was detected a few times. The CDR3 region is CASSLPYRLNPVYYYGYTF. The DNA of the CDR3 is TGTGCCAGCAGCTTACCCTATAGGCTCAATCCCGTTTACTACTATGGCTACACCTTC. The genes are TRBV7-2 and TRBJ1-2; no definite D call. V was pared by 2 bases and J by 3 bases, with 25 bases between. Germline values: CDR1 SGHTA, CDR2 FQGNSA. The CDR3 has 19 residues.

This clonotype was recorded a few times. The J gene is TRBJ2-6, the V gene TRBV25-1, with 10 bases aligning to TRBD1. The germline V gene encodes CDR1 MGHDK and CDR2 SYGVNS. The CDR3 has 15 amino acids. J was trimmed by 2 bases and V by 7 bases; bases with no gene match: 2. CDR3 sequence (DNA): TGTGCCAGCATGGGGACAGGGGCTGGGGCCAACGTCCTGACTTTC. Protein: CASMGTGAGANVLTF.

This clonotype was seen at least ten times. CDR3: CASSHGEMNTEAFF. CDR3 in DNA: TGTGCCAGCAGTCACGGGGAGATGAACACTGAAGCTTTCTTT. The V gene is TRBV28, the J gene TRBJ1-1, with D uncertain. V lost 5 bases and J 0 bases, leaving 10 bases between the germline ends. The V gene's germline CDR1 is MDHEN and CDR2 SYDVKM. The CDR3 has 14 residues.

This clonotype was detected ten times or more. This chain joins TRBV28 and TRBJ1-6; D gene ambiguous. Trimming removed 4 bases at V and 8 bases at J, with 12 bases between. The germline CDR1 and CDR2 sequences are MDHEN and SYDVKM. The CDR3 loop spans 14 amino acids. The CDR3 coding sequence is TGTGCCAGCAGTTCCGGCAGCCTTTATTCACCCCTCCACTTT. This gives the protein CASSSGSLYSPLHF. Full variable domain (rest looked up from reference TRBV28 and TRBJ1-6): DVKVTQSSRYLVKRTGEKVFLECVQDMDHENMFWYRQDPGLGLRLIYFSYDVKMKEKGDIPEGYSVSREKKERFSLILESASTNQTSMYLCASSSGSLYSPLHFGNGTRLTVT.